This T cell receptor (beta chain) was sequenced during a study of OX40 agonist ivuxolimab in advanced cancers. Study results and limitations: Mean expanded clone counts were higher in CD8+ than CD4+ T cells. Blood T cells, both CD4+ and CD8+, expanded clonally by week 6 at 0.1 to 3.0 mg/kg.

TCRdb's copy holds only in-frame clones and misses some; the assay was immunoSEQ multiplex PCR. Of 65,000 to 70,000 clones listed, roughly 80% are singletons. Turning to this clone: Its antigen is still unknown.

From germline, CDR1 is LNHDA and CDR2 SQIVND (reference sequence). The CDR3 is made up of 16 amino acids. V was shortened by 0 bases and J by 7 bases, with 15 bases between the two germline ends. The chain employs TRBV19 and TRBJ1-4; D may be TRBD1 (6 bases). The specimen comprised CD4+ or CD8+ T cells sorted from blood, sampled in a trial of the OX40 agonist ivuxolimab. The clonotype originates from an adult with an advanced solid tumor such as melanoma, head and neck, liver or kidney cancer. The DNA for the CDR3 is TGTGCCAGTAGTATAGAAGTCGGGGGCGTACGTGAAAAACTGTTTTTT. Residues: CASSIEVGGVREKLFF.